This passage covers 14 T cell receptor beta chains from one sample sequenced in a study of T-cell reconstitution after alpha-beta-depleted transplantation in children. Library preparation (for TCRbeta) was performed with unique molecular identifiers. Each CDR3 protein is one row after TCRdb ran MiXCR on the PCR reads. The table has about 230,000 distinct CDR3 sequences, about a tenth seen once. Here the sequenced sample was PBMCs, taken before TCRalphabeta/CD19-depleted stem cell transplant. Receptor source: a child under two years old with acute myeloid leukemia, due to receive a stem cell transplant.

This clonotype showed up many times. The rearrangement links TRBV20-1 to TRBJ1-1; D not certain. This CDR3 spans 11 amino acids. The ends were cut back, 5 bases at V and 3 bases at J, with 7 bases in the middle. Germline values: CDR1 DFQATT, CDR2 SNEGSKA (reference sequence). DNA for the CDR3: TGCAGTGCTCTCGGGGACACTGAAGCTTTCTTT. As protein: CSALGDTEAFF.

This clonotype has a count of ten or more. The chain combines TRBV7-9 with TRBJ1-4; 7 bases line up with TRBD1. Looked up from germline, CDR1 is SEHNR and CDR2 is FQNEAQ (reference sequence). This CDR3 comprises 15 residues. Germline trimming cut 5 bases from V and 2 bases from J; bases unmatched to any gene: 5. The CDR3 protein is CASSPRGPTNEKLFF. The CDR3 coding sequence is TGTGCCAGCAGCCCAAGGGGGCCCACTAATGAAAAACTGTTTTTT.

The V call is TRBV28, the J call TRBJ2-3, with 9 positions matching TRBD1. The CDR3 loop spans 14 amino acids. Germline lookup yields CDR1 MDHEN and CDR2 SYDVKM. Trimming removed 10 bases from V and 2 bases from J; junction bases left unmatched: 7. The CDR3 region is CATGTGLSTDTQYF. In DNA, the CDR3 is TGTGCCACCGGGACAGGGTTGTCCACAGATACGCAGTATTTT.

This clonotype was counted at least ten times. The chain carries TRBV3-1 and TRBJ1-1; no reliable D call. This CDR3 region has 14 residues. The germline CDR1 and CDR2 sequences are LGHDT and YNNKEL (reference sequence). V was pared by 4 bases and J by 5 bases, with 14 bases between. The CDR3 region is CASSRDMGFTEAFF. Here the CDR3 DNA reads TGTGCCAGCAGCCGCGACATGGGTTTTACTGAAGCTTTCTTT.

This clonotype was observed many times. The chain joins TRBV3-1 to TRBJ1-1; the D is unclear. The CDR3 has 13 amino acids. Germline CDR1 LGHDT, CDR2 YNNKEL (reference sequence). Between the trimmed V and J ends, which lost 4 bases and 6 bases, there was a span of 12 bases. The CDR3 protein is CASSLLGVPEAFF. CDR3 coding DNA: TGTGCCAGCAGCCTCCTTGGGGTTCCTGAAGCTTTCTTT.

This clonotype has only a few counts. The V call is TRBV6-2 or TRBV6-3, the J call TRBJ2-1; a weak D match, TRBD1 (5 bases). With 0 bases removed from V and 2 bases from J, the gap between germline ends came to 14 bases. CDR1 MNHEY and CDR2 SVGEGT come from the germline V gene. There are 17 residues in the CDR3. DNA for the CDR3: TGTGCCAGCAGTTACTCGAGTAGGGGTGTTCCCTACAATGAGCAGTTCTTC. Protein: CASSYSSRGVPYNEQFF.

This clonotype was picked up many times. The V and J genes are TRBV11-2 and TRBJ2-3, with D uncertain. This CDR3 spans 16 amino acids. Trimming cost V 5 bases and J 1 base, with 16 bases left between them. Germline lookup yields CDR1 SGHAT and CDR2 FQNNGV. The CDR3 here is CASSPEPESGTDTQYF. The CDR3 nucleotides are TGTGCCAGCAGCCCCGAACCGGAGTCGGGCACAGATACGCAGTATTTT.

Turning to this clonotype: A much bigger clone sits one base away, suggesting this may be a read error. This CDR3 reads CAGSLEGQNTNTIYF. The DNA for the CDR3 is TGTGCCGGCAGCTTAGAGGGACAGAATACAAACACCATATATTTT. This chain uses TRBV7-9 with TRBJ1-3; 7 bases map to TRBD1. The CDR3 runs 15 residues. Germline V lookup: CDR1 SEHNR, CDR2 FQNEAQ (reference sequence).

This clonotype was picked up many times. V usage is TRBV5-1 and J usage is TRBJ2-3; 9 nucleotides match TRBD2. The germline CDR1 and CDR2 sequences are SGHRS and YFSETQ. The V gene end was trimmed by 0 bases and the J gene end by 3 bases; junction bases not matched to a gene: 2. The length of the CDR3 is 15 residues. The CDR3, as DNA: TGCGCCAGCAGCTTGGACAGCGGGAGGACAGATACGCAGTATTTT. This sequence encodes CASSLDSGRTDTQYF.

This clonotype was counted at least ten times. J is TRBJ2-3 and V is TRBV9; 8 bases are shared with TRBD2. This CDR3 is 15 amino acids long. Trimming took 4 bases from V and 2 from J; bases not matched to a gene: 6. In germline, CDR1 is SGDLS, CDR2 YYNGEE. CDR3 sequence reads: CASSTTSALTDTQYF. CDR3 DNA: TGTGCCAGCAGCACGACTAGCGCCCTCACAGATACGCAGTATTTT.

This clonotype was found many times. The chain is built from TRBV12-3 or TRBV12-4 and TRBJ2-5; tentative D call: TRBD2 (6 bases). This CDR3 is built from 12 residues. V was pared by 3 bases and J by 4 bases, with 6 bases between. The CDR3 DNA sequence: TGTGCCAGCAGTTTCGGGAGAGAGACCCAGTACTTC. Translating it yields CASSFGRETQYF.

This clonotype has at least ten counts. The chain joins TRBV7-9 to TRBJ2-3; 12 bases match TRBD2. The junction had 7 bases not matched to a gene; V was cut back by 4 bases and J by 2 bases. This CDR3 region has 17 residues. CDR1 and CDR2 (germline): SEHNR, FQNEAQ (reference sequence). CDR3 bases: TGTGCCAGCAGCTCGCTAGGACTAGCGGGAATCACAGATACGCAGTATTTT. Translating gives CASSSLGLAGITDTQYF.

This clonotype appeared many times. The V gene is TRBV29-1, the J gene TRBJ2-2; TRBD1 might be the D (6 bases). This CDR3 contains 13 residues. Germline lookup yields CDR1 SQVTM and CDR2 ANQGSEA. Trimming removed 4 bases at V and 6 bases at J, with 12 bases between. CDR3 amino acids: CSVGSRTAGELFF. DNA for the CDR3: TGCAGCGTTGGCTCAAGGACAGCCGGGGAGCTGTTTTTT.

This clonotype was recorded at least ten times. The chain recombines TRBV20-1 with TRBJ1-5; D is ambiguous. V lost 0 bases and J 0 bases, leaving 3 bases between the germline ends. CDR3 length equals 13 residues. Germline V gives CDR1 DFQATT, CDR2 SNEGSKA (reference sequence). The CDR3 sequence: CSAREHSNQPQHF. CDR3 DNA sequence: TGCAGTGCTAGAGAGCATAGCAATCAGCCCCAGCATTTT.